Below are 23 T cell receptor beta chains sequenced from a single sample in a study of shared clonotypes between healthy human individuals. Clones were sequenced by immunoSEQ multiplex PCR, and TCRdb holds only the in-frame ones, with some missing. Seen here are roughly 2,000,000 clones, about 94% observed once, and the top ten hold around 1%. It was CD45RO-negative cells, positively selected for CCR7, that made up naive CD8 cells, with terminally differentiated effector memory CD45RA+ cells excluded. Sequencing was done on a sample of naive CD8+ T cells sorted from blood. Source of these receptors: a man aged 18 to 35 in good health.

The chain employs TRBV5-1 and TRBJ2-7, with 9 bases fitting TRBD1. V lost 1 base and J lost 5; bases outside the gene matches: 7. The CDR3 is 15 amino acids. Germline lookup yields CDR1 SGHRS and CDR2 YFSETQ. This CDR3 is CASSLSGTGIDEQYF. Here the CDR3 DNA reads TGCGCCAGCAGCTTGAGTGGGACAGGGATCGACGAGCAGTACTTC. The variable domain in full, with the rest retrieved from reference TRBV5-1 and TRBJ2-7, is KAGVTQTPRYLIKTRGQQVTLSCSPISGHRSVSWYQQTPGQGLQFLFEYFSETQRNKGNFPGRFSGRQFSNSRSEMNVSTLELGDSALYLCASSLSGTGIDEQYFGPGTRLTVT.

The chain joins TRBV18 to TRBJ1-4; D gene uncertain. The length of the CDR3 is 14 residues. Deletions cut 3 bases from V and 0 bases from J, with 5 bases between. Germline V lookup: CDR1 KGHSH, CDR2 LQKENI. CDR3 DNA: TGTGCCAGCTCACCGGATGCAACTAATGAAAAACTGTTTTTT. Protein product: CASSPDATNEKLFF.

This chain uses TRBV5-1 with TRBJ2-5; D is uncertain. The V gene's germline CDR1 is SGHRS and CDR2 YFSETQ. This CDR3 has 14 amino acids. The V end was cut by 3 bases, the J end by 1 base, with 10 bases between. Written as DNA, the CDR3 is TGCGCCAGCAGCTGGGGTCAACTCCAAGAGACCCAGTACTTC. Protein product: CASSWGQLQETQYF.

The CDR3, as DNA: TGTGCCAGCAGTTACGGGGACCCTAACTATGGCTACACCTTC. Translation gives CASSYGDPNYGYTF. This chain links TRBV6-5 with TRBJ1-2, with D perhaps TRBD1 (5 bases). CDR1 and CDR2 from the germline V gene are MNHEY and SVGAGI. V lost 2 bases to trimming and J lost 0 bases, with 7 bases between them. There are 14 residues in the CDR3.

CDR3 residues: CATVGRGWEETQYF. CDR3 nucleotides: TGTGCCACCGTCGGTCGGGGGTGGGAAGAGACCCAGTACTTC. The chain is built from TRBV25-1 and TRBJ2-5; a weak D match, TRBD2 (6 bases). From germline, CDR1 is MGHDK and CDR2 SYGVNS. V lost 10 bases, J lost 3 bases, and 18 bases lay in between. The CDR3 loop spans 14 amino acids.

J is TRBJ2-2 and V is TRBV27; TRBD2 matches at 10 bases. J lost 7 bases, V lost 2 bases, and 4 bases had no gene match. Germline CDR1 and CDR2: MNHEY and SMNVEV (reference sequence). The CDR3 length is 15 residues. The CDR3 DNA follows: TGTGCCAGCAGTTTAGTGCTAGCGGGAGTCGGGGAGCTGTTTTTT. Its protein is CASSLVLAGVGELFF.

The CDR3 DNA is TGTGCCAGCAGTTTATGGTCGGTCGAGCAGTACTTC. Its translation is CASSLWSVEQYF. The chain couples TRBV28 to TRBJ2-7; D unresolved. The CDR3 loop spans 12 amino acids. CDR1 MDHEN and CDR2 SYDVKM come from the germline V gene. Between the trimmed V and J ends, which lost 0 bases and 6 bases, there was a span of 6 bases.

The chain recombines TRBV13 with TRBJ2-7; the D is unclear. The germline CDR1 and CDR2 sequences are PRHDT and FYEKMQ (reference sequence). The V gene lost 5 bases and the J gene lost 6 bases, with 11 bases spanning the gap. The CDR3 has 12 residues. The CDR3 nucleotides are TGTGCCAGCAGCGCCCTGGAGACCGAGCAGTACTTC. Its protein is CASSALETEQYF.

V usage is TRBV27 and J usage is TRBJ1-4; 9 bases match TRBD1. Trimming removed 5 bases from V and 7 bases from J; junction bases left unmatched: 11. This CDR3 contains 16 residues. Per germline, CDR1 MNHEY and CDR2 SMNVEV (reference sequence). CDR3 loop: CASSPSVGTGLEKLFF. Here the CDR3 DNA reads TGTGCCAGCAGTCCTAGCGTTGGGACAGGGCTTGAAAAACTGTTTTTT.

V is TRBV4-1 and J is TRBJ2-7, with a tentative D call TRBD2 (5 bases). CDR1 is MGHRA, CDR2 YSYEKL, per germline. The CDR3 has 13 residues. Trimming pared 5 bases from V and 5 bases from J, leaving 13 bases between. The CDR3 DNA is TGCGCCAGCAGCGAAACTAGTTCCCACGAGCAGTACTTC. Encoded protein: CASSETSSHEQYF.

The J gene is TRBJ1-1, the V gene TRBV2, with D uncertain. Deletions cut 3 bases from V and 1 base from J, with 9 bases between. There are 14 residues in the CDR3. The V gene's germline CDR1 is SNHLY and CDR2 FYNNEI. For the CDR3, the DNA is TGTGCCAGCAGTGATATAGGTGGGAACACTGAAGCTTTCTTT. Protein product: CASSDIGGNTEAFF.

The chain combines TRBV9 with TRBJ1-1; maybe TRBD1 (5 bases). The V end was cut by 3 bases, the J end by 4 bases, with 13 bases between. Germline values: CDR1 SGDLS, CDR2 YYNGEE. The CDR3 totals 14 residues. The CDR3 coding sequence is TGTGCCAGCAGCGGGGGACCTCGGGGCACTGAAGCTTTCTTT. Translating gives CASSGGPRGTEAFF.

The chain carries TRBV6-1 and TRBJ1-3, with D perhaps matching TRBD1 (5 bases). Trimming took 1 base from V and 0 from J, leaving 7 bases between them. The CDR3 sequence is 15 residues long. Germline values: CDR1 MNHNS, CDR2 SASEGT. As DNA, the CDR3 is TGTGCCAGCAGTGAAGGGGGCAACTCTGGAAACACCATATATTTT. Protein sequence: CASSEGGNSGNTIYF.

The chain combines TRBV4-1 with TRBJ2-1; D unclear. The germline V gene encodes CDR1 MGHRA and CDR2 YSYEKL. The CDR3 loop spans 15 amino acids. V lost 0 bases and J 2 bases, leaving 8 bases between the germline ends. For the CDR3, the DNA is TGCGCCAGCAGCCAAGAGACCAATACCTACAATGAGCAGTTCTTC. Residues: CASSQETNTYNEQFF.

This chain links TRBV7-9 with TRBJ2-5, with TRBD2 matching over 7 bases. The germline V gene has CDR1 SEHNR and CDR2 FQNEAQ (reference sequence). With V trimmed by 4 bases and J by 4 bases, 6 bases remained unmatched. The CDR3 is made up of 14 amino acids. In DNA, the CDR3 is TGTGCCAGCAGCTCCCTTTGGGGGGGAGAGACCCAGTACTTC. Residues: CASSSLWGGETQYF.

This clone was counted once. V and J are TRBV6-4 and TRBJ1-1; D possibly corresponds to TRBD1 (5 bases). CDR1 MRHNA and CDR2 SNTAGT come from the germline V gene. CDR3 length equals 14 residues. Trimming stripped 7 bases from V and 2 bases from J, with 14 bases between. The CDR3 coding sequence is TGTGCCAGCATGCCGGGACGGAAAAACACTGAAGCTTTCTTT. Translation gives CASMPGRKNTEAFF.

The V and J genes are TRBV4-1 and TRBJ2-1; D is perhaps TRBD1 (6 bases). The CDR3 covers 17 residues. V was cut by 3 bases and J by 4 bases, with 19 bases left in between. Germline V lookup: CDR1 MGHRA, CDR2 YSYEKL. The CDR3 DNA is TGCGCCAGCAGCCACGGGCCGGGGCAGGGGACATACAATGAGCAGTTCTTC. Its translation is CASSHGPGQGTYNEQFF.

The J gene is TRBJ1-6, the V gene TRBV4-1, with unresolved D. V lost 3 bases, J lost 7 bases, and 19 bases lay in between. The length of the CDR3 is 17 residues. The germline gives CDR1 MGHRA, CDR2 YSYEKL. The CDR3 loop reads CASSHGQVITVNSPLHF. The CDR3 nucleotides read TGCGCCAGCAGCCATGGGCAGGTGATAACGGTCAATTCACCCCTCCACTTT.

The chain uses TRBV27 and TRBJ2-7; a possible D gene is TRBD2 (6 bases). Germline CDR1 MNHEY, CDR2 SMNVEV (reference sequence). The CDR3 length is 17 residues. The V end lost 6 bases, the J end lost 7 bases, and 28 bases lay between the germline ends. The CDR3 coding sequence is TGTGCCAGCAGCAGCTCGCTCACCCCAGGAGGGCCGGGTGAGCAGTACTTC. Amino acid sequence: CASSSSLTPGGPGEQYF.

The V call is TRBV4-1, the J call TRBJ1-4; 7 nucleotides line up with TRBD1. The junction had 8 bases not matched to a gene; V was cut back by 3 bases and J by 7 bases. The germline V gene has CDR1 MGHRA and CDR2 YSYEKL. This CDR3 is 15 amino acids long. The CDR3 loop reads CASSHGTVIGEKLFF. CDR3 nucleotides: TGCGCCAGCAGCCACGGGACAGTTATTGGTGAAAAACTGTTTTTT.

V gene TRBV7-9 combines with J gene TRBJ2-1, with D perhaps TRBD1 (6 bases). V shed 8 bases and J shed 5 bases, with 10 bases lying between them. Per the germline V gene, CDR1 is SEHNR and CDR2 is FQNEAQ (reference sequence). The CDR3 is 12 residues long. CDR3: CASGDIDNEQFF. For the CDR3, the DNA is TGTGCCAGCGGGGACATCGACAATGAGCAGTTCTTC.

The chain combines TRBV28 with TRBJ1-5, with 7 positions matching TRBD1. Germline CDR1 and CDR2: MDHEN and SYDVKM. J was trimmed by 6 bases and V by 2 bases; bases with no gene match: 7. This CDR3 region has 15 residues. The CDR3 sequence: CASSLEQGMVQPQHF. For the CDR3, the DNA is TGTGCCAGCAGTTTAGAACAGGGGATGGTTCAGCCCCAGCATTTT.

This clone was picked up one time. V gene TRBV11-2 combines with J gene TRBJ2-7, with 7 bases lining up with TRBD2. V lost 5 bases to trimming and J lost 1 base; unmatched junction nucleotides: 11. The CDR3 covers 16 residues. Germline V CDR1 and CDR2: SGHAT, FQNNGV. The CDR3 loop reads CASSPIARGGSYEQYF. The CDR3 coding sequence is TGTGCCAGCAGCCCTATTGCGCGGGGAGGGTCCTACGAGCAGTACTTC.